The 15 T cell receptor beta chains reported below all come from one sample, sequenced in a study of blood T cell repertoires in COVID-19. The assay was immunoSEQ multiplex PCR, and TCRdb's table has in-frame clones only and misses some. The table shows 250,000 to 350,000 clones, with around 87% occurring only once. Sequencing used peripheral blood. The receptors come from a woman in her forties or fifties who had recovered from COVID-19.

This clone was picked up a small number of times. The identical CDR3 is also encoded by other nucleotide sequences in the sample. The chain recombines TRBV6-5 with TRBJ1-5, with 7 bases matching TRBD1. V was pared by 4 bases and J by 7 bases, with 4 bases of the junction left unmatched. This CDR3 comprises 13 residues. CDR1 is MNHEY, CDR2 SVGAGI, per germline. CDR3 in DNA: TGTGCCAGCAGTTCAGGGGGAGGACAGCCCCAGCATTTT. It encodes CASSSGGGQPQHF.

The table lists this clone with a few counts. The gene calls are TRBV9 and TRBJ2-1; TRBD2 aligns across 11 bases. The germline V gene encodes CDR1 SGDLS and CDR2 YYNGEE. The CDR3 is made up of 14 amino acids. After removal of 0 bases from V and 9 bases from J, the junction contained 2 bases not matched to a gene. CDR3 protein: CASSVATSGSEQFF. The CDR3 bases are TGTGCCAGCAGCGTAGCAACTAGCGGGAGTGAGCAGTTCTTC.

This chain connects TRBV3-1 (or the pseudogene TRBV3-2) to TRBJ2-1; 10 bases agree with TRBD2. The CDR3 covers 21 residues. Unmatched junction bases numbered 17, after V lost 1 base and J lost 2 bases. CDR1 is LGHDT, CDR2 YNNKEL, per germline (reference sequence). For the CDR3, the DNA is TGTGCCAGCAGCCAAGTCATGGGGGGAGGACTAGCGGCCGATGCCTACAATGAGCAGTTCTTC. As protein: CASSQVMGGGLAADAYNEQFF.

V gene TRBV6-5 combines with J gene TRBJ1-2; perhaps TRBD1 as D (6 bases). The V end was cut by 10 bases, the J end by 7 bases, with 13 bases between. CDR1 is MNHEY, CDR2 SVGAGI, per germline. There are 11 residues in the CDR3. The CDR3 nucleotides are TGTGCCATCTATGGGGGCTCTGGCTACACCTTC. The encoded protein is CAIYGGSGYTF.

This rearrangement joins TRBV4-1 to TRBJ1-1, with TRBD1 matching 9 bases. The CDR3 has 15 amino acids. Germline CDR1 reads MGHRA; CDR2 reads YSYEKL. V lost 3 bases and J lost 5; bases outside the gene matches: 7. The CDR3, as DNA: TGCGCCAGCAGCCAGCGCCGGGACAGGGAGACTGAAGCTTTCTTT. Protein product: CASSQRRDRETEAFF.

The chain's CDR3 is CASSSLAGVRHEQYF. The CDR3 DNA follows: TGTGCCAGCAGCTCGCTAGCGGGAGTTAGACACGAGCAGTACTTC. The chain couples TRBV7-9 to TRBJ2-7, with TRBD2 identical over 10 bases. The V and J ends lost 4 bases and 5 bases, in that order; junction bases with no gene match: 8. CDR3 size: 15 residues. Germline assignment: CDR1 SEHNR and CDR2 FQNEAQ (reference sequence).

This chain links TRBV28 with TRBJ1-5; 8 bases line up with TRBD1. This CDR3 has 16 amino acids. The J segment lost 2 bases and the V segment lost 6 bases, leaving 9 bases of the junction unmatched. CDR1 and CDR2 (germline): MDHEN, SYDVKM. The CDR3 is CASSPRTGQGNQPQHF. CDR3 in DNA: TGTGCCAGCAGCCCCCGGACAGGGCAAGGCAATCAGCCCCAGCATTTT.

The rearrangement joins TRBV5-1 to TRBJ2-2; perhaps TRBD1 as D (6 bases). Trimming removed 0 bases from V and 2 bases from J, with 8 bases in between. Germline assignment: CDR1 SGHRS and CDR2 YFSETQ. The CDR3 has 15 amino acids. The CDR3 sequence is CASSLGTANTGELFF. CDR3 DNA: TGCGCCAGCAGCTTGGGGACAGCCAACACCGGGGAGCTGTTTTTT.

The chain employs TRBV7-8 and TRBJ2-1; 9 nucleotides match TRBD2. With V trimmed by 2 bases and J by 8 bases, 7 bases remained unmatched. CDR1 and CDR2 (germline): SGHVS, FQNEAQ. The CDR3 has 15 residues. The CDR3 DNA reads TGTGCCAGCAGCTTATCGGGGACTAGCTCAGATGAGCAGTTCTTC. This encodes CASSLSGTSSDEQFF.

J is TRBJ1-6 and V is TRBV30; 7 nucleotides agree with TRBD1. The CDR3 sequence is 13 residues long. The V gene end was trimmed by 7 bases and the J gene end by 7 bases; junction bases not matched to a gene: 7. In germline, CDR1 is GTSNPN, CDR2 SVGIG (reference sequence). The CDR3: CALAGTANSPLHF. The CDR3 coding sequence is TGTGCCTTAGCCGGGACAGCAAATTCACCCCTCCACTTT.

The rearrangement links TRBV5-1 to TRBJ1-1, with 8 bases lining up with TRBD1. V was clipped by 3 bases and J by 2 bases; unmatched bases: 15. Germline lookup yields CDR1 SGHRS and CDR2 YFSETQ. CDR3 size: 18 residues. The CDR3 bases are TGCGCCAGCAGCTCCAGGGGTAGGACAGGGCGGTTTAACACTGAAGCTTTCTTT. Translating it yields CASSSRGRTGRFNTEAFF.

The chain is built from TRBV19 and TRBJ2-7, with D possibly TRBD2 on 6 matching bases. Germline lookup yields CDR1 LNHDA and CDR2 SQIVND (reference sequence). This CDR3 comprises 13 residues. The V end lost 9 bases, the J end lost 1 base, and 13 bases lay between the germline ends. The CDR3 is CASRRGPSYEQYF. The CDR3 coding sequence is TGTGCCAGCCGGCGGGGACCTTCCTACGAGCAGTACTTC.

The genes are TRBV19 and TRBJ1-5; TRBD1 matches 8 bases. V was pared by 3 bases and J by 3 bases, with 4 bases of the junction left unmatched. The CDR3 is 15 residues long. Germline V lookup: CDR1 LNHDA, CDR2 SQIVND (reference sequence). CDR3 nucleotide sequence: TGTGCCAGTAGTATCTTGGACAGGGTCAATCAGCCCCAGCATTTT. The encoded protein is CASSILDRVNQPQHF.

The rearrangement joins TRBV5-1 to TRBJ2-5; D is unresolved. The CDR3 is made up of 14 amino acids. The ends were cut back, 4 bases at V and 2 bases at J, with 12 bases in the middle. CDR1 SGHRS and CDR2 YFSETQ come from the germline V gene. The CDR3 DNA is TGCGCCAGCAGCCTGACTGACGGACAAGAGACCCAGTACTTC. Protein sequence: CASSLTDGQETQYF.

The chain links TRBV6-5 to TRBJ1-1; D is unresolved. V lost 7 bases and J 5 bases, leaving 11 bases between the germline ends. CDR1 MNHEY and CDR2 SVGAGI come from the germline V gene. The CDR3 runs 12 residues. The CDR3 DNA follows: TGTGCCAGCACGAGGGTGAGGACTGAAGCTTTCTTT. Amino acids: CASTRVRTEAFF.